In this sample, the clone carrying this T cell receptor (beta chain) turned up a few times. Its specificity is not known. The germline V and J ends were trimmed by 1 base and 0 bases, with 9 bases remaining between them. The CDR3 loop spans 15 amino acids. CDR1 LNHNV and CDR2 YYDKDF come from the germline V gene (reference sequence). The data stem from a study of beta chain features in type 1 diabetes. Reverse transcription of all isolated RNA meant that expressed TCRB transcripts were sequenced. This table comes from immunoSEQ multiplex PCR, and its TCRdb copy is limited to in-frame clones, with some not included. Of hundreds of thousands of clones detected, 13% appear once; the ten largest clones hold 0.02% to 0.025%. One heparinised blood draw, averaging about 116 mL, came from each donor. Study-wide findings and caveats: Shorter TCRB CDR3s, moderately but significantly so, were found in Type 1 diabetes patients in all four CD4+ subsets. Type 1 diabetes patients had VDJ junctions that carried fewer insertions and more deletions.

The V and J genes are TRBV15 and TRBJ1-1; D is ambiguous. This TCR came from a man aged 18-30 years with type 1 diabetes. The sample consisted of naive CD4+ T cells from blood. CDR3 in amino acids: CATSRGPEMNTEAFF. The DNA of the CDR3 is TGTGCCACCAGCAGAGGGCCCGAAATGAACACTGAAGCTTTCTTT.